This TCR beta chain was found in a study of OX40 agonist ivuxolimab in advanced cancers. Notes on the research overall: Ivuxolimab was a fully human IgG2 agonistic monoclonal antibody targeting the costimulatory receptor OX40 (CD134). Intravenous ivuxolimab was administered to patients every 2 weeks at six dose levels: 0.01, 0.1, 0.3, 1.5, 3 and 10 mg/kg. Of the approximately 50 patients in dose escalation, about 20 had hepatocellular carcinoma, approximately 15 had melanoma, 9 had renal cell carcinoma and 9 had head and neck cancer. A male proportion of roughly 80% and a mean age of approximately 60 years, ranging from roughly 20 to 80, were recorded for the dose-escalation cohort. Patients were allowed to have had prior anti-PD-1, anti-PD-L1 or anti-CTLA-4 therapy, and approximately 40% of the dose-escalation patients had previously received checkpoint inhibitors. Three dose-escalation patients achieved partial responses, one with hepatocellular carcinoma and two with cutaneous melanoma. Peripheral TCRbeta sequencing was intended to test whether TCR sequence diversity was altered and clonal T-cell expansion was caused by ivuxolimab. The paper describes the monotherapy dose-escalation part (N of about 52 patients) of the phase I trial of ivuxolimab.

Genomic DNA was extracted from sorted cells for sequencing of the TCRbeta CDR3 region. The immunoSEQ Assay was used for sequencing of TCRbeta CDR3 regions. TCRdb retrieved this table from immuneACCESS and kept in-frame rearrangements only. Not all clones are present; in checked studies, unresolved V genes account for under half, and no reason is known for the remainder. The sample table lists about 64,000 clones, around 84% of them with a count of one. Of the sample, 2.1% is held by the ten largest clones. Paper-wide results and their limitations: Low levels of normalized T-cell clonal expansion were also shown by some nonresponding patients. After ivuxolimab, more expanded clones were found on average in CD8+ T cells than in CD4+ T cells. The antigen specificity of the clonally expanded peripheral T cells was not determined. In the 0.1-3.0 mg/kg groups, partial responders were among the patients with the lowest normalized peripheral clonal expansion, particularly in CD8+ T cells. At doses of 0.1 to 3.0 mg/kg, clonal expansion of both CD4+ and CD8+ blood T cells was observed from baseline to week 6.

Patients with a history of autoimmune disease or receiving systemic immunosuppression were excluded from the trial. Peripheral blood for TCR sequencing was drawn from every dose cohort at baseline, at cycle 4 day 1 and at cycle 7 day 1. The samples were drawn from a first-in-human, open-label, multicenter phase I dose-escalation trial of ivuxolimab. Adults with locally advanced or metastatic melanoma, renal cell carcinoma, hepatocellular carcinoma or head and neck squamous cell carcinoma were enrolled in the trial. Before TCR sequencing, CD4+ T cells and CD8+ T cells were sorted from peripheral blood as separate populations. Spanning cysteine to phenylalanine, the CDR3 consists of 15 amino acids. Only CDR3 DNA is held: 45 bases, read in frame from base 1. Clipping removes 0 bases from V and 6 bases from J, with 1 as the unmatched junction base count. In the germline V gene (reference sequence), CDR1 corresponds to SGHNT and CDR2 to YYREEE.

On this clone: Its antigen remains unidentified. The sample holds no much larger clone one base away, and base qualities are not on file.

The material sequenced was CD4+ or CD8+ T cells sorted from blood, taken in a trial of the OX40 agonist ivuxolimab. The sequence was collected from an adult with an advanced solid tumor such as melanoma, head and neck, liver or kidney cancer. In this chain, TRBV5-4 is recombined with TRBJ2-2; 11 central bases correspond to TRBD2. This receptor has the CDR3 CASSLGSGGAGELFF. The DNA reads as follows: TGTGCCAGCAGCTTGGGTAGCGGGGGGGCCGGGGAGCTGTTTTTT.